Described below is a single TCR beta chain sequence and its context. Its target is not known. The germline CDR1 and CDR2 sequences are SGHDT and YYEEEE. With 5 bases clipped from V and 3 bases from J, the junction kept 1 base outside the gene matches. CDR3 size: 12 residues. Separation from the roughly 600-subject first cohort characterized the approximately 120-subject validation cohort, to which the donors belonged. This sample was taken from a study of cytomegalovirus exposure and HLA in healthy donors. Findings and caveats of the study: Overall, around 160 TCR beta chains were annotated as cytomegalovirus-associated. In vitro testing confirmed three CMV-associated chains as specific for CMV antigens. Cytomegalovirus status was reportedly diagnosed by the classifier with high sensitivity and specificity.

Clones were read by immunoSEQ multiplex PCR, and TCRdb kept only the in-frame ones, dropping some. The table includes about 75,000 clones, 70% to 90% detected once. Sequencing was carried out using PBMCs. The sequence derives from a man aged 25 to 40 in good health and CMV-seronegative. The V and J genes are TRBV5-6 and TRBJ2-7, with 8 bases that match TRBD2. CDR3 coding DNA: TGTGCCAGCAGGGGACTAGACTACGAGCAGTACGTC. Its protein product is CASRGLDYEQYV.